The rows below give T cell receptor beta chains drawn from one sample of a study of blood T cells in healthy people across ages. TCRdb analysed the 5' RACE reads with MiXCR anew, one entry per CDR3 protein. The data contain about 1.5 million distinct CDR3 sequences, about 42% of them singletons. Sequencing used blood. The origin of the receptors is a woman under 30 in good health. Both conserved end residues are part of each CDR3. Fields, in order: CDR3 length, V gene, J gene, D gene, CDR3 protein. A D gene is named only where the DNA matches it firmly.

len: 13; v_gene: TRBV20-1; j_gene: TRBJ2-3; d_gene: NA; CDR3aa: CSARDSNTDTQYF
len: 14; v_gene: TRBV5-1; j_gene: TRBJ2-7; d_gene: TRBD2; CDR3aa: CAGSAGLDRYEQYF
len: 13; v_gene: TRBV29-1; j_gene: TRBJ1-4; d_gene: TRBD1; CDR3aa: CSVIGTGGEKLFF
len: 12; v_gene: TRBV6-2/TRBV6-3; j_gene: TRBJ1-2; d_gene: TRBD1; CDR3aa: CASSHRGSGYTF
len: 14; v_gene: TRBV6-2/TRBV6-3; j_gene: TRBJ2-7; d_gene: NA; CDR3aa: CASRGLPGSYEQYF
len: 15; v_gene: TRBV7-3; j_gene: TRBJ2-1; d_gene: TRBD2; CDR3aa: CASSDRLAGVNEQFF
len: 15; v_gene: TRBV9; j_gene: TRBJ2-5; d_gene: NA; CDR3aa: CASSREQSVNNEQYF
len: 14; v_gene: TRBV4-3; j_gene: TRBJ1-2; d_gene: NA; CDR3aa: CASSQDPGGYGYTF
len: 16; v_gene: TRBV20-1; j_gene: TRBJ1-4; d_gene: TRBD1; CDR3aa: CSASQATGGRSEKLFF
len: 15; v_gene: TRBV7-2; j_gene: TRBJ2-1; d_gene: NA; CDR3aa: CASSLRQSPYNEQFF
len: 13; v_gene: TRBV28; j_gene: TRBJ1-4; d_gene: NA; CDR3aa: CASKIGQNEKLFF
len: 14; v_gene: TRBV27; j_gene: TRBJ1-1; d_gene: NA; CDR3aa: CASSLGISGTEAFF
len: 13; v_gene: TRBV20-1; j_gene: TRBJ1-6; d_gene: NA; CDR3aa: CSAAQGGMSPLHF
len: 11; v_gene: TRBV7-9; j_gene: TRBJ2-3; d_gene: NA; CDR3aa: CASRRKDTQYF
len: 13; v_gene: TRBV20-1; j_gene: TRBJ2-7; d_gene: NA; CDR3aa: CSALMQGSGEQYF
len: 13; v_gene: TRBV12-3/TRBV12-4; j_gene: TRBJ2-1; d_gene: NA; CDR3aa: CASSFGTGSGQFF
len: 16; v_gene: TRBV21-1; j_gene: TRBJ1-1; d_gene: NA; CDR3aa: CASRTREGPNDTEAFF
len: 13; v_gene: TRBV20-1; j_gene: TRBJ2-5; d_gene: NA; CDR3aa: CSAREGGGETQYF
len: 18; v_gene: TRBV7-9; j_gene: TRBJ2-1; d_gene: NA; CDR3aa: CASSQRDSARMSYNEQFF
len: 13; v_gene: TRBV12-3/TRBV12-4; j_gene: TRBJ2-1; d_gene: NA; CDR3aa: CASSFGPGSEQFF
len: 16; v_gene: TRBV2; j_gene: TRBJ1-5; d_gene: NA; CDR3aa: CASSEAGGGSNQPQHF
len: 14; v_gene: TRBV20-1; j_gene: TRBJ1-5; d_gene: NA; CDR3aa: CSARSLTRNQPQHF